This is a list of T cell receptor beta chains from one sample in a study of identical twins. TCRdb ran MiXCR on the 5' RACE reads and lists one entry per CDR3 protein. This sample has fewer than 250,000 distinct CDR3 sequences; approximately 16% occur once, and the top ten carry around two fifths. These same data were also listed under a study on T cells expressing NK-cell markers.

The sequenced sample was CD8+ T cells sorted from blood. The receptors come from a woman between 18 and 30 years old in good health. CDR3s include the opening cysteine and the closing phenylalanine or tryptophan. A D gene is named only where the DNA matches it firmly. Expanded clones are given a class, and other clones once, few, many or no size at all.

CDR3: CASSQGMANTGELFF
DNA: TGTGCCAGCAGCCAAGGGATGGCGAACACCGGGGAGCTGTTTTTT
D: -
J: TRBJ2-2
size: -
V: TRBV12-3/TRBV12-4

CDR3: CASNRGAGELFF
DNA: TGTGCCAGCAATCGAGGGGCCGGGGAGCTGTTTTTT
D: -
J: TRBJ2-2
size: few
V: TRBV9

CDR3: CASSLQGVGAEAFF
DNA: TGTGCCAGCAGCCTCCAGGGTGTCGGCGCTGAAGCTTTCTTT
D: -
J: TRBJ1-1
size: -
V: TRBV5-6

CDR3: CASSYGGGPKIAGELFF
DNA: TGTGCCAGCAGTTACGGAGGGGGCCCTAAAATAGCCGGGGAGCTGTTTTTT
D: -
J: TRBJ2-2
size: few
V: TRBV6-5

CDR3: CASSLGSFGGGDEQYF
DNA: TGTGCCAGCAGCTTAGGGTCGTTCGGAGGGGGCGACGAGCAGTACTTC
D: -
J: TRBJ2-7
size: -
V: TRBV11-2

CDR3: CAISESKSLEQYF
DNA: TGTGCCATCAGTGAGTCGAAATCTCTCGAGCAGTACTTC
D: -
J: TRBJ2-7
size: few
V: TRBV10-3

CDR3: CASSPSGSNEQFF
DNA: TGTGCCAGCAGTCCTAGCGGGAGTAATGAGCAGTTCTTC
D: TRBD2
J: TRBJ2-1
size: few
V: TRBV2

CDR3: CASSFGTSDYEQYF
DNA: TGTGCCAGCAGTTTTGGGACTAGCGATTACGAGCAGTACTTC
D: TRBD2
J: TRBJ2-7
size: few
V: TRBV6-2/TRBV6-3

CDR3: CAWSSPLQHNEQFF
DNA: TGTGCCTGGAGTAGCCCGCTTCAACACAATGAGCAGTTCTTC
D: -
J: TRBJ2-1
size: -
V: TRBV30

CDR3: CAISPSGGWPGDYGYTF
DNA: TGTGCCATCAGCCCTAGCGGTGGGTGGCCAGGTGACTATGGCTACACCTTC
D: -
J: TRBJ1-2
size: -
V: TRBV2

CDR3: CASSLRQPHEQYF
DNA: TGTGCCAGCAGTTTAAGACAGCCCCACGAGCAGTACTTC
D: -
J: TRBJ2-7
size: -
V: TRBV27

CDR3: CASSFGTNTGELFF
DNA: TGTGCCAGCAGTTTTGGGACGAACACCGGGGAGCTGTTTTTT
D: -
J: TRBJ2-2
size: -
V: TRBV12-3/TRBV12-4

CDR3: CASSGADRGDEQFF
DNA: TGTGCCAGCAGCGGGGCCGACAGGGGCGATGAGCAGTTCTTC
D: TRBD1
J: TRBJ2-1
size: many
V: TRBV9

CDR3: CASSVDDRTFYNEQFF
DNA: TGTGCCAGCAGCGTAGACGACAGGACCTTCTACAATGAGCAGTTCTTC
D: -
J: TRBJ2-1
size: few
V: TRBV9

CDR3: CSAYYIAFAEAFF
DNA: TGCAGTGCTTACTATATTGCGTTCGCTGAAGCTTTCTTT
D: -
J: TRBJ1-1
size: few
V: TRBV20-1

CDR3: CASSPGTGPGYTF
DNA: TGTGCCAGCAGTCCCGGGACAGGGCCTGGCTACACCTTC
D: TRBD1
J: TRBJ1-2
size: many
V: TRBV12-3/TRBV12-4

CDR3: CASSLSGLEAGELFF
DNA: TGTGCCAGCAGCCTTTCGGGACTAGAGGCCGGGGAGCTGTTTTTT
D: TRBD2
J: TRBJ2-2
size: few
V: TRBV9

CDR3: CASSFPRRLAGDQETQYF
DNA: TGTGCCAGCAGCTTTCCTAGGCGACTAGCGGGAGACCAAGAGACCCAGTACTTC
D: TRBD2
J: TRBJ2-5
size: -
V: TRBV5-6

CDR3: CASSLADPWGSIQYF
DNA: TGTGCCAGCAGTTTAGCTGACCCCTGGGGGTCCATTCAGTACTTC
D: -
J: TRBJ2-4
size: few
V: TRBV12-3/TRBV12-4

CDR3: CASSFSRATRNTEAFF
DNA: TGTGCCAGCAGCTTCTCCCGAGCAACGAGGAACACTGAAGCTTTCTTT
D: -
J: TRBJ1-1
size: -
V: TRBV7-8

CDR3: CASSQGRTGELFF
DNA: TGTGCCAGCAGCCAAGGGAGAACCGGGGAGCTGTTTTTT
D: -
J: TRBJ2-2
size: few
V: TRBV3-1

CDR3: CASSGDTQYF
DNA: TGTGCCAGTAGCGGGGATACGCAGTATTTT
D: TRBD2
J: TRBJ2-3
size: few
V: TRBV9

CDR3: CASSPEGAANEQFF
DNA: TGCGCCAGCAGCCCAGAAGGGGCGGCCAATGAGCAGTTCTTC
D: -
J: TRBJ2-1
size: few
V: TRBV4-1

CDR3: CSARRATTNEKLFF
DNA: TGCAGTGCTAGACGGGCCACAACTAATGAAAAACTGTTTTTT
D: -
J: TRBJ1-4
size: -
V: TRBV20-1

CDR3: CASGDNTFSYEQYF
DNA: TGCGCCAGCGGGGACAATACGTTCTCCTACGAGCAGTACTTC
D: -
J: TRBJ2-7
size: -
V: TRBV4-1

CDR3: CAISVDLMNTEAFF
DNA: TGTGCCATCAGTGTTGACTTAATGAACACTGAAGCTTTCTTT
D: -
J: TRBJ1-1
size: -
V: TRBV10-3

CDR3: CASSARDTTYEQYF
DNA: TGTGCCAGCAGTGCCCGGGACACAACCTACGAGCAGTACTTC
D: -
J: TRBJ2-7
size: -
V: TRBV25-1

CDR3: CASSLGQGRAEAFF
DNA: TGTGCCAGCAGCTTAGGACAGGGAAGGGCTGAAGCTTTCTTT
D: TRBD1
J: TRBJ1-1
size: many
V: TRBV11-2

CDR3: CASSLTGGPGEQYF
DNA: TGTGCCAGCAGTTTGACGGGAGGGCCGGGCGAGCAGTACTTC
D: TRBD2
J: TRBJ2-7
size: few
V: TRBV27

CDR3: CASSPSESYEQYF
DNA: TGCGCCAGCAGCCCCTCCGAATCCTACGAGCAGTACTTC
D: -
J: TRBJ2-7
size: -
V: TRBV4-1

CDR3: CATKADYKQFF
DNA: TGTGCCACCAAGGCGGACTATAAACAGTTCTTC
D: -
J: TRBJ2-1
size: many
V: TRBV10-3

CDR3: CSARLEVNTEAFF
DNA: TGCAGTGCTAGACTCGAGGTGAACACTGAAGCTTTCTTT
D: -
J: TRBJ1-1
size: -
V: TRBV20-1

CDR3: CATQASSSEQFF
DNA: TGTGCCACCCAAGCTTCTAGCAGTGAGCAGTTCTTC
D: -
J: TRBJ2-1
size: few
V: TRBV12-3/TRBV12-4

CDR3: CASSPLQETQYF
DNA: TGTGCCAGCAGTCCCCTGCAAGAGACCCAGTACTTC
D: -
J: TRBJ2-5
size: -
V: TRBV6-6

CDR3: CASSHQSGRRRSSYNEQFF
DNA: TGTGCCAGCAGCCATCAAAGCGGTCGGCGGAGGAGCTCCTACAATGAGCAGTTCTTC
D: -
J: TRBJ2-1
size: few
V: TRBV3-1

CDR3: CASRHSAF
DNA: TGTGCCAGCAGACATTCGGCCTTT
D: -
J: TRBJ2-2
size: -
V: TRBV11-2

CDR3: CSARDQALSSYEQYF
DNA: TGCAGTGCTAGAGATCAGGCCCTGAGCTCCTACGAGCAGTACTTC
D: -
J: TRBJ2-7
size: -
V: TRBV20-1

CDR3: CASSSTGAPGNTIYF
DNA: TGTGCCAGCAGCTCGACAGGGGCCCCTGGAAACACCATATATTTT
D: TRBD1
J: TRBJ1-3
size: -
V: TRBV9

CDR3: CASSYSTGGGFEQYF
DNA: TGTGCCAGCAGTTACTCGACAGGAGGAGGGTTCGAGCAGTACTTC
D: -
J: TRBJ2-7
size: few
V: TRBV6-5

CDR3: CSARDLRGALIDTQYF
DNA: TGCAGTGCTAGAGATTTGCGGGGGGCGCTTATAGATACGCAGTATTTT
D: TRBD2
J: TRBJ2-3
size: -
V: TRBV20-1

CDR3: CASSSTPSSDGELFF
DNA: TGTGCCAGCAGCTCTACCCCTTCGTCCGACGGGGAGCTGTTTTTT
D: -
J: TRBJ2-2
size: few
V: TRBV7-6

CDR3: CASSFLIGAEETQYF
DNA: TGTGCCAGCAGCTTTCTCATAGGGGCCGAAGAGACCCAGTACTTC
D: -
J: TRBJ2-5
size: -
V: TRBV11-2

CDR3: CASSLLRSYEQYF
DNA: TGTGCCAGCAGTTTGCTGAGGTCCTACGAGCAGTACTTC
D: -
J: TRBJ2-7
size: -
V: TRBV12-3/TRBV12-4

CDR3: CASSSLRLLSSYNEQFF
DNA: TGTGCCAGCAGTTCCCTCCGACTCCTGAGCTCCTACAATGAGCAGTTCTTC
D: -
J: TRBJ2-1
size: few
V: TRBV6-5

CDR3: CASSLAPRVRGTDTQYF
DNA: TGCGCCAGCAGCTTGGCCCCCAGGGTCAGGGGCACAGATACGCAGTATTTT
D: -
J: TRBJ2-3
size: few
V: TRBV5-1

CDR3: CASSLLRTGSGANVLTF
DNA: TGTGCCAGCAGTTTATTAAGGACAGGGTCTGGGGCCAACGTCCTGACTTTC
D: TRBD1
J: TRBJ2-6
size: few
V: TRBV27

CDR3: CASSYSNEKLFF
DNA: TGTGCCAGCAGTTACTCGAATGAAAAACTGTTTTTT
D: -
J: TRBJ1-4
size: -
V: TRBV6-6

CDR3: CAISETDRGRNPEAFF
DNA: TGTGCCATCAGTGAAACTGACAGGGGGCGGAATCCTGAAGCTTTCTTT
D: TRBD1
J: TRBJ1-1
size: few
V: TRBV10-3

CDR3: CASSEVGSGNTEAFF
DNA: TGCGCCAGCAGTGAGGTGGGGAGTGGGAACACTGAAGCTTTCTTT
D: -
J: TRBJ1-1
size: few
V: TRBV10-2

CDR3: CASSEGADYQETQYF
DNA: TGTGCCAGCAGTGAAGGAGCGGACTACCAAGAGACCCAGTACTTC
D: -
J: TRBJ2-5
size: -
V: TRBV6-1

CDR3: CASSTLPGLAGSGIRDEQFF
DNA: TGCGCCAGCAGCACACTTCCGGGACTAGCGGGTTCGGGTATTCGGGATGAGCAGTTCTTC
D: TRBD2
J: TRBJ2-1
size: few
V: TRBV5-1

CDR3: CASSLGLTNEKLFF
DNA: TGTGCCAGCAGCTTGGGACTGACTAATGAAAAACTGTTTTTT
D: -
J: TRBJ1-4
size: -
V: TRBV5-5

CDR3: CASSLVLGPTGELFF
DNA: TGTGCCAGCAGCTTAGTCCTAGGACCGACCGGGGAGCTGTTTTTT
D: -
J: TRBJ2-2
size: few
V: TRBV7-6

CDR3: CASSRQAWEQYF
DNA: TGTGCCAGCAGCAGACAGGCGTGGGAGCAGTACTTC
D: -
J: TRBJ2-7
size: few
V: TRBV12-3/TRBV12-4

CDR3: CASTTTGSYSDTQYF
DNA: TGTGCCAGCACCACTACGGGCTCCTACTCAGATACGCAGTATTTT
D: -
J: TRBJ2-3
size: few
V: TRBV12-3/TRBV12-4